This T cell receptor beta chain was obtained from a study of human thymus T cells (dated by TCRdb to the early 2020s). Study-level background: TCR alpha and beta repertoires from about 8 infant thymus samples and a few related peripheral blood samples were characterized in the study. The infant donors were about 7 to 244 days old, and the cohort included several males and two females.

With respect to this clone: This clone's antigen is unknown. No base qualities exist here, and no much larger clone lies one base off it.

V and J are trimmed by 11 bases and 3 bases, and the gene matches miss 6 bases of the junction. The CDR3 spans 13 residues, from the cysteine through the phenylalanine. The kept DNA is CDR3 alone, 39 bases in frame from the first base. Sequences ENHRY (CDR1) and SYGVKD (CDR2) are obtained from the germline V gene. TCRB and TCRAD loci were amplified from a standardized quantity of quality-controlled genomic DNA using the immunoSEQ multiplex PCR assay. The amplicons spanned the V(D)J region and were long enough to cover the CDR3 and allow V and J genes to be identified. Through the commercial immunoSEQ service, the amplicons were sequenced on an Illumina platform. Regarding the original processing steps: Primer bias and sequencing errors were corrected using previously described methods, and TCRAD and TCRB definitions followed the IMGT database. The repertoires were analysed using immunoSEQ Analyzer 3.0 and VDJTools for basic statistics, V/J segment usage, diversity estimates, rarefaction and pairwise overlap. Diversity was estimated with Chao1, ChaoE, Efron-Thisted, Shannon and inverse Simpson indices, and also on datasets down-sampled to the smallest sample. Repertoire overlap used strict matching of CDR3 nucleotide sequence, V gene and J gene, with Jaccard-based multidimensional scaling clustering. Sourced from immuneACCESS, this table was stored by TCRdb with only in-frame sequences that have V and J called. A share of the clones is absent; for the studies checked, an unresolved V gene accounts for under half, and the remainder has no known explanation. The V and J calls and clone size are taken from that table; D and trimming were inferred from the DNA. Recorded for this sample are roughly 120,000 clones; around 94% of them occurred a single time. Around 0.025% of the sample is in the top ten clones.

What the authors observed across the whole study: According to the related research, thymic TCR repertoires were highly overlapping among unrelated individuals. Usage of V and J gene segments appeared to be biased in both the thymic and the peripheral blood repertoires. Thymus samples yielded on average about 810,000 unique TCRB clonotypes, compared with 80,000 to 85,000 from blood samples.

Thymus tissue was collected as surgical resects that were removed during corrective cardiac surgery. Immunologically healthy infants undergoing open corrective cardiac surgery for congenital heart defects in Finland were used as donors. Thymocytes were freed from the tissue by mechanical means and kept at -70 degrees C as pellets of about 9-30 million cells. A QIAsymphony instrument was used to extract genomic DNA from the frozen cell pellets. This chain joins TRBV10-3 to TRBJ1-5; a stretch of 8 junction bases matches TRBD1. This receptor was taken from a boy in the first two years of life with a congenital heart defect but otherwise immunologically healthy. The material sequenced was thymus tissue. The CDR3 has the sequence CAGGQGDNQPQHF. The bases are TGTGCCGGTGGACAGGGTGACAATCAGCCCCAGCATTTT.